Shown below are 10 T cell receptor beta chains from a single sample sequenced in a study of CD8 T cells in Susac syndrome (dated by TCRdb to about 2019). The library was built by means of the immunoSEQ multiplex PCR assay. RNA was extracted with the RNeasy kit and roughly 0.45 to 1 ug was reverse transcribed using random hexamers. Using fastp at Q25 and MiXCR, TCRdb reprocessed the public reads and kept productive beta chains. A single entry per CDR3 protein holds the most common genes and DNA from its merged rows. The sample includes about 130,000 distinct CDR3 sequences, with more than 90% observed a single time. Clones ranked in the top ten supply around 0.12% of the sample. The sequenced sample consisted of CD4+ T cells from PBMCs. All receptors come from a human donor in good health.

This clonotype was found once. The chain combines TRBV5-1 with TRBJ2-7, with D uncertain. The V gene's germline CDR1 is SGHRS and CDR2 YFSETQ. The CDR3 contains 14 residues. V dropped 0 bases and J dropped 0 bases, with 7 bases sitting between them. CDR3 residues: CASSLGAISYEQYF. In nucleotides, the CDR3 is TGCGCCAGCAGCTTGGGTGCGATCTCCTACGAGCAGTACTTC.

This clonotype was picked up one time. The chain uses TRBV3-1 and TRBJ2-2; unclear D gene. Germline-derived CDR1 and CDR2 are LGHDT and YNNKEL (reference sequence). The V gene lost 3 bases and the J gene lost 7 bases, with 3 bases spanning the gap. The CDR3 totals 11 residues. CDR3 in amino acids: CASSQLGELFF. The CDR3 bases are TGTGCCAGCAGCCAGCTCGGGGAGCTGTTTTTT.

The J gene is TRBJ2-7, the V gene TRBV10-3; 10 bases map to TRBD1. The CDR3 covers 14 residues. Germline V gene data show CDR1 as ENHRY and CDR2 as SYGVKD. J lost 3 bases, V lost 4 bases, and 3 bases had no gene match. The CDR3 region is CAISGRTGGYEQYF. For the CDR3, the DNA is TGTGCCATCAGTGGGCGGACAGGGGGCTACGAGCAGTACTTC.

The J gene is TRBJ2-7, the V gene TRBV6-6; TRBD2 is a possible D gene (6 bases). Germline V gives CDR1 MNHNY, CDR2 SVGAGI (reference sequence). V was pared by 2 bases and J by 2 bases, with 10 bases between. The CDR3 consists of 14 residues. The CDR3 here is CASSYGGNTYEQYF. The CDR3 DNA is TGTGCCAGCAGTTACGGGGGGAACACCTACGAGCAGTACTTC.

The CDR3 loop is CASTTRGTQYF. CDR3 sequence (DNA): TGTGCCAGCACTACTAGGGGGACGCAGTATTTT. The chain joins TRBV12-3 or TRBV12-4 to TRBJ2-3; D is possibly TRBD1 (6 bases). The CDR3 sequence is 11 residues long. V was shortened by 7 bases and J by 9 bases, with 11 bases between the two germline ends.

The rearrangement links TRBV11-1 to TRBJ1-4; D possibly corresponds to TRBD1 (6 bases). Germline V gene lookup returns CDR1 SGHAT and CDR2 FQDESV (reference sequence). CDR3 length: 18 residues. Trimming took 2 bases from V and 0 from J, leaving 16 bases between them. DNA for the CDR3: TGTGCCAGCAGCTTATTGACAGGAGGACGAACAACTAATGAAAAACTGTTTTTT. This codes for CASSLLTGGRTTNEKLFF. Full variable domain (remainder filled in from reference TRBV11-1 and TRBJ1-4): EAEVAQSPRYKITEKSQAVAFWCDPISGHATLYWYRQILGQGPELLVQFQDESVVDDSQLPKDRFSAERLKGVDSTLKIQPAELGDSAMYLCASSLLTGGRTTNEKLFFGSGTQLSVL.

The rearrangement links TRBV2 to TRBJ2-3; D gene unclear. V was shortened by 7 bases and J by 0 bases, with 11 bases between the two germline ends. The length of the CDR3 is 14 residues. Looked up from germline, CDR1 is SNHLY and CDR2 is FYNNEI. Here the CDR3 reads CASIPHSSTDTQYF. The CDR3 DNA reads TGTGCCAGCATTCCGCATTCTAGCACAGATACGCAGTATTTT.

The rearrangement joins TRBV27 to TRBJ2-1; D not certain. Germline V gives CDR1 MNHEY, CDR2 SMNVEV (reference sequence). This CDR3 comprises 12 residues. Deletions cut 6 bases from V and 5 bases from J, with 8 bases between. The CDR3 DNA reads as TGTGCCAGCAGCCGCAGCGACAATGAGCAGTTCTTC. Protein sequence: CASSRSDNEQFF.

V is TRBV19 and J is TRBJ2-2; D not resolved. The CDR3 has 13 amino acids. Per germline, CDR1 LNHDA and CDR2 SQIVND (reference sequence). V lost 11 bases to trimming and J lost 0 bases, with 10 bases between them. CDR3 nucleotides: TGTGCCTGCGTTTCCCCGAACACCGGGGAGCTGTTTTTT. Translation gives CACVSPNTGELFF.

J is TRBJ2-6 and V is TRBV19; 11 positions agree with TRBD1. The germline V gene has CDR1 LNHDA and CDR2 SQIVND (reference sequence). CDR3 length: 13 residues. Germline trimming cut 8 bases from V and 6 bases from J; bases unmatched to any gene: 0. CDR3 sequence reads: CASGQGAANVLTF. The CDR3 nucleotides read TGTGCCAGTGGACAGGGGGCGGCCAACGTCCTGACTTTC.